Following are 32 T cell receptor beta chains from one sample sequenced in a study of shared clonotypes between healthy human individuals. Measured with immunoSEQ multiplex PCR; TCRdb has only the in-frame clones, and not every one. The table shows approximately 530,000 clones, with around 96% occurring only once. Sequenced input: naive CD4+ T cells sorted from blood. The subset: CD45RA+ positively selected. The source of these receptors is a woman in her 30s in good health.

CDR3 protein: CASSRTSGANTGELFF. The DNA of the CDR3 is TGTGCCAGCAGCCGGACTAGCGGAGCGAACACCGGGGAGCTGTTTTTT. The chain employs TRBV7-2 and TRBJ2-2; 10 bases align to TRBD2. The V gene end was trimmed by 5 bases and the J gene end by 0 bases; junction bases not matched to a gene: 3. CDR1 and CDR2 from the germline V gene are SGHTA and FQGNSA. The CDR3 spans 16 residues.

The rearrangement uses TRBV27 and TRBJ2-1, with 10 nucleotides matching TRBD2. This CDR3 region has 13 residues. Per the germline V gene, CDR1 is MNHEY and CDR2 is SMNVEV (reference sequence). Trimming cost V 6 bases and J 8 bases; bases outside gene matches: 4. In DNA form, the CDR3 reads TGTGCCAGCAGGGCTAGCGGGAGCCATGAGCAGTTCTTC. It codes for CASRASGSHEQFF.

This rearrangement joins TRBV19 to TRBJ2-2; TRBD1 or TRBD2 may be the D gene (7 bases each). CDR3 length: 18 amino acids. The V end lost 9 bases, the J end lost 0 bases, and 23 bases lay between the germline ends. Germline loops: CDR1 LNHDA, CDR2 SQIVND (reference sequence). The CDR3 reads CASSPGGGGRANTGELFF. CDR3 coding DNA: TGTGCCAGCAGTCCAGGGGGTGGCGGGAGAGCGAACACCGGGGAGCTGTTTTTT.

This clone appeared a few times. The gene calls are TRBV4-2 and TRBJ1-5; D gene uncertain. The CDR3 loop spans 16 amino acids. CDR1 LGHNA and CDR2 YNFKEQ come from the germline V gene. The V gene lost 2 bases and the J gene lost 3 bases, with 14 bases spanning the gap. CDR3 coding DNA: TGTGCCAGCAGCCAACATGTCATGTCCGTCAATCAGCCCCAGCATTTT. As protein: CASSQHVMSVNQPQHF.

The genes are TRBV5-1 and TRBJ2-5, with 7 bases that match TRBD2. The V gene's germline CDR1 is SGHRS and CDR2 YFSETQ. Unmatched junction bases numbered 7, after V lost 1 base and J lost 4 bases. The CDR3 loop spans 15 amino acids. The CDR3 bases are TGCGCCAGCAGCTTGTTTGCGAGGGAGGGAGAGACCCAGTACTTC. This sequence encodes CASSLFAREGETQYF. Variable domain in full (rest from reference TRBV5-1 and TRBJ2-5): KAGVTQTPRYLIKTRGQQVTLSCSPISGHRSVSWYQQTPGQGLQFLFEYFSETQRNKGNFPGRFSGRQFSNSRSEMNVSTLELGDSALYLCASSLFAREGETQYFGPGTRLLVL.

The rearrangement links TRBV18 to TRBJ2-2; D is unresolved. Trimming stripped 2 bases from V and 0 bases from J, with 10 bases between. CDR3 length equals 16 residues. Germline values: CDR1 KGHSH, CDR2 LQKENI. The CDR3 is CASSPFRQTNTGELFF. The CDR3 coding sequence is TGTGCCAGCTCACCATTTCGGCAGACGAACACCGGGGAGCTGTTTTTT.

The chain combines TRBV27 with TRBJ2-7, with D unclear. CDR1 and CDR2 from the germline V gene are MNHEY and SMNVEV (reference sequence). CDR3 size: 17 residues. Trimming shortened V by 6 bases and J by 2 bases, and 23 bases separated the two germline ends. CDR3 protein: CASSPTMTDFTAYEQYF. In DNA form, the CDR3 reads TGTGCCAGCAGCCCCACCATGACGGATTTCACCGCCTACGAGCAGTACTTC.

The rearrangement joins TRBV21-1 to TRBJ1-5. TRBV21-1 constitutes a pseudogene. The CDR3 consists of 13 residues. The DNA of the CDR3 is TGTGCCAGCAGCGGGAGAGGAGATCAGCCCCAGCATTTT. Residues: CASSGRGDQPQHF.

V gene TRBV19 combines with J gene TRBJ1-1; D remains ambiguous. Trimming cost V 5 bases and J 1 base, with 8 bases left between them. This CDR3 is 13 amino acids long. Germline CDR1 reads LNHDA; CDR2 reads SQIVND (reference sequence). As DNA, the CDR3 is TGTGCCAGTAGTTACAGCGAGAACACTGAAGCTTTCTTT. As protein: CASSYSENTEAFF. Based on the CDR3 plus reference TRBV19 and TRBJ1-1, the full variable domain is DGGITQSPKYLFRKEGQNVTLSCEQNLNHDAMYWYRQDPGQGLRLIYYSQIVNDFQKGDIAEGYSVSREKKESFPLTVTSAQKNPTAFYLCASSYSENTEAFFGQGTRLTVV.

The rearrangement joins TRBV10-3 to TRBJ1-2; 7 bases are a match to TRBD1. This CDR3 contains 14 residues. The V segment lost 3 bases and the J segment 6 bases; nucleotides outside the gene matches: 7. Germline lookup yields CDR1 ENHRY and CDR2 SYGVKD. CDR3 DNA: TGTGCCATCAGTGAACAGGGGACTGGGCATGGCTACACCTTC. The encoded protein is CAISEQGTGHGYTF.

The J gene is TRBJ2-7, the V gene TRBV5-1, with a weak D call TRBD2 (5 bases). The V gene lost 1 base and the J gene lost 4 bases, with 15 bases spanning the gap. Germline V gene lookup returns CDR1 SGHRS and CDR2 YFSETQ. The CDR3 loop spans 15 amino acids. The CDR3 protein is CASSLTGSTGYEQYF. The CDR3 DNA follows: TGCGCCAGCAGCTTGACCGGGTCGACGGGATACGAGCAGTACTTC.

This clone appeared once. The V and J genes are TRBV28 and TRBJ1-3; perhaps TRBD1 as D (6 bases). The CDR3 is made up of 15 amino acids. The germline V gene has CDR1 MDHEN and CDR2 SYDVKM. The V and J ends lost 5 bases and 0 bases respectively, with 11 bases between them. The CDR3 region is CASSLQGISGNTIYF. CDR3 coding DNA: TGTGCCAGCAGTCTACAGGGCATCTCTGGAAACACCATATATTTT.

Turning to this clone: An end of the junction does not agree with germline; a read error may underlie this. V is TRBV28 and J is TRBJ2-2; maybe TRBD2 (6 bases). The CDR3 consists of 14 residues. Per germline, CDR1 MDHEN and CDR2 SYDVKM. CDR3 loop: CVSTRGFQGGELFF. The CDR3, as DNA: TGTGTCAGCACCCGGGGGTTTCAAGGCGGGGAGCTGTTTTTT.

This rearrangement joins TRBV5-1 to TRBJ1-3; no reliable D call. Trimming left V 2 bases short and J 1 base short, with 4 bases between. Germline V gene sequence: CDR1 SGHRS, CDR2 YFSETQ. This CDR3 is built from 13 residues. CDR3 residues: CASSFGSGNTIYF. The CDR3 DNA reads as TGCGCCAGCAGCTTCGGGTCTGGAAACACCATATATTTT. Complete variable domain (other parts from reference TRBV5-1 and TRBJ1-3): KAGVTQTPRYLIKTRGQQVTLSCSPISGHRSVSWYQQTPGQGLQFLFEYFSETQRNKGNFPGRFSGRQFSNSRSEMNVSTLELGDSALYLCASSFGSGNTIYFGEGSWLTVV.

This CDR3 is CASSQLPAGSGTQYF. The CDR3 nucleotides read TGTGCCAGCAGCCAGCTCCCAGCGGGATCGGGGACCCAGTACTTC. V is TRBV7-2 and J is TRBJ2-5; 7 bases map to TRBD2. The junction had 13 bases not matched to a gene; V was cut back by 5 bases and J by 7 bases. The CDR3 is 15 residues long. CDR1 SGHTA and CDR2 FQGNSA come from the germline V gene.

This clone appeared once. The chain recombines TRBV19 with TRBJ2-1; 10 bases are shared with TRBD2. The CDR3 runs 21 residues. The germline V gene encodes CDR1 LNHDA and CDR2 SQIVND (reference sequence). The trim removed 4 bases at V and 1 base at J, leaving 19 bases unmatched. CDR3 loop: CASSRGSSGSLYMGSYNEQFF. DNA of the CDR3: TGTGCCAGTAGTAGGGGGTCTAGCGGGAGCTTGTATATGGGTTCCTACAATGAGCAGTTCTTC.

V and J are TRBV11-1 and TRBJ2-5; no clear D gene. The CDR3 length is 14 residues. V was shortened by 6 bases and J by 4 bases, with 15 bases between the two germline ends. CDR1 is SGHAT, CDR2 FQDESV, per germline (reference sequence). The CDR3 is CASRPTTYSETQYF. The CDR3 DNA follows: TGTGCCAGCAGACCGACGACTTATTCAGAGACCCAGTACTTC.

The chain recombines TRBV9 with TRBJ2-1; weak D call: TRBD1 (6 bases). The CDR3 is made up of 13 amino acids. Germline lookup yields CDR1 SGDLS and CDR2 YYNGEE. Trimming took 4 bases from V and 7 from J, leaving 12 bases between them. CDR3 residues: CASSSQGRNEQFF. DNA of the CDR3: TGTGCCAGCAGCTCACAGGGCCGGAATGAGCAGTTCTTC. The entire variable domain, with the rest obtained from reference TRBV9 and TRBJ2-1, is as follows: DSGVTQTPKHLITATGQRVTLRCSPRSGDLSVYWYQQSLDQGLQFLIQYYNGEERAKGNILERFSAQQFPDLHSELNLSSLELGDSALYFCASSSQGRNEQFFGPGTRLTVL.

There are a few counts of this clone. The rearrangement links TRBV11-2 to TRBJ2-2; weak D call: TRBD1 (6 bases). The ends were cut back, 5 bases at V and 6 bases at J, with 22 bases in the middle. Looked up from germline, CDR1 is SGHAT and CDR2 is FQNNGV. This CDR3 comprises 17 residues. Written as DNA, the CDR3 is TGTGCCAGCAGCCCCGCTTTGAACAGGGCAACGGCCGGGGAGCTGTTTTTT. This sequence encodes CASSPALNRATAGELFF.

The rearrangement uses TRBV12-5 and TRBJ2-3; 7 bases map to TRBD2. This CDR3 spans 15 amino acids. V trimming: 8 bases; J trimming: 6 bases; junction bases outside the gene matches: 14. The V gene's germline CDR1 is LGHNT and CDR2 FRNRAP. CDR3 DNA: TGTGCTAGTCAGTTTCGTGGCGGGAGAGCGGATACGCAGTATTTT. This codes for CASQFRGGRADTQYF.

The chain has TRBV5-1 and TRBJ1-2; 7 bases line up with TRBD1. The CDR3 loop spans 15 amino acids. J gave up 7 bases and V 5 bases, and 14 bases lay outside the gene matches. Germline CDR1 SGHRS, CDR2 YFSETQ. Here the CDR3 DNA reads TGCGCCAGCAGGGGGATCGCAAGGGGGCCAAGTGGCTACACCTTC. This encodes CASRGIARGPSGYTF. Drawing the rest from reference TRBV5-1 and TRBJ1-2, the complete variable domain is KAGVTQTPRYLIKTRGQQVTLSCSPISGHRSVSWYQQTPGQGLQFLFEYFSETQRNKGNFPGRFSGRQFSNSRSEMNVSTLELGDSALYLCASRGIARGPSGYTFGSGTRLTVV.

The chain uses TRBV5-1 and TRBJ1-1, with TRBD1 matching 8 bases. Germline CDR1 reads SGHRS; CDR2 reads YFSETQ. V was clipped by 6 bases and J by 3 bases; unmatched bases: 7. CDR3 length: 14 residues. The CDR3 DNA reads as TGCGCCAGCACAGGACAGGGATTTTACACTGAAGCTTTCTTT. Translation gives CASTGQGFYTEAFF.

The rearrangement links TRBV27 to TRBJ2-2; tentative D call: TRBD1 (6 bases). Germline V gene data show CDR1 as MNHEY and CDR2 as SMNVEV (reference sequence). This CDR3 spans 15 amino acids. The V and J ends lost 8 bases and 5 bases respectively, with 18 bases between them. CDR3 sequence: CASRSLGTFTGELFF. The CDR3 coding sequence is TGTGCCAGCCGCTCACTCGGGACATTTACCGGGGAGCTGTTTTTT.

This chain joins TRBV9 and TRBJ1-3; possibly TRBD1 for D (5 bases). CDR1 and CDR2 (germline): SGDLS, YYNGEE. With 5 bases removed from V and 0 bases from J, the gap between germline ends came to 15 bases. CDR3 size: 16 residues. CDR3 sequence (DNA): TGTGCCAGCAGTGACCCGGGACGGCGCTCTGGAAACACCATATATTTT. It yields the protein CASSDPGRRSGNTIYF.

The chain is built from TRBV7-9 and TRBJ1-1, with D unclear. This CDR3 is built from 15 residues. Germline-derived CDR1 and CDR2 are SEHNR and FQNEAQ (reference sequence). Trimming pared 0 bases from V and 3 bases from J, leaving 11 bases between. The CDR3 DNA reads TGTGCCAGCAGCTTAGCGGGGTCGGGTTACACTGAAGCTTTCTTT. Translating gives CASSLAGSGYTEAFF.

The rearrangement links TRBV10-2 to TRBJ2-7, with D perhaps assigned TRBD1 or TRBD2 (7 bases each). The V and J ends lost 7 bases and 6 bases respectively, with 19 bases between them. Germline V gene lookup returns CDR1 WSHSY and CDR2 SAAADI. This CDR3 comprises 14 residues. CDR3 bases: TGCGCCAGCACCCAGGGGGGGAGTCGTATCGAGCAGTACTTC. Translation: CASTQGGSRIEQYF.

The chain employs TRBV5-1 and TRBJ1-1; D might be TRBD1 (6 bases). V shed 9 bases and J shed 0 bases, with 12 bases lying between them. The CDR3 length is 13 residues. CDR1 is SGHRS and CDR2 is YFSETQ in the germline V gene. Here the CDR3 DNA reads TGCGCCACCTCGACAGGCATGAACACTGAAGCTTTCTTT. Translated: CATSTGMNTEAFF.

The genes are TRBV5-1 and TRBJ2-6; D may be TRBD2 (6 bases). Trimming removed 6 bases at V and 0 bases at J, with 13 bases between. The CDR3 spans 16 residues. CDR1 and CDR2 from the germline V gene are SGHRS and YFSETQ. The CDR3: CASTLAGTSGANVLTF. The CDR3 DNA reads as TGCGCCAGCACCCTGGCGGGGACCTCTGGGGCCAACGTCCTGACTTTC.

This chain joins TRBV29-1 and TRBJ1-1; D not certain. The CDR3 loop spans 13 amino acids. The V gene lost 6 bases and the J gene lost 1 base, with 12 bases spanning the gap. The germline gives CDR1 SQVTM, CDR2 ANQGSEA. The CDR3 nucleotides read TGCAGCGTAATTAGACCCAGGAACACTGAAGCTTTCTTT. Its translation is CSVIRPRNTEAFF.

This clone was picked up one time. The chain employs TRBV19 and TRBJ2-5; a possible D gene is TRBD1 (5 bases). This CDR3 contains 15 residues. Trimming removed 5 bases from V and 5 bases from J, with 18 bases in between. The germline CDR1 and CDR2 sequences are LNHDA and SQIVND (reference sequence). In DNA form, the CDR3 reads TGTGCCAGTAGTGGAACAGGCGGTACTGGGGAGACCCAGTACTTC. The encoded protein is CASSGTGGTGETQYF. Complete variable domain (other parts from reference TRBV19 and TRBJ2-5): DGGITQSPKYLFRKEGQNVTLSCEQNLNHDAMYWYRQDPGQGLRLIYYSQIVNDFQKGDIAEGYSVSREKKESFPLTVTSAQKNPTAFYLCASSGTGGTGETQYFGPGTRLLVL.

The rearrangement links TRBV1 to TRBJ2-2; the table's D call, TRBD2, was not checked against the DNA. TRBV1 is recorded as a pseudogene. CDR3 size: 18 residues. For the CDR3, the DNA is TGCACCAGCAGCCAATGCCCCCGTCGGGAAGGCGGCACCGGGGAGCTGTTTTTT. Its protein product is CTSSQCPRREGGTGELFF.

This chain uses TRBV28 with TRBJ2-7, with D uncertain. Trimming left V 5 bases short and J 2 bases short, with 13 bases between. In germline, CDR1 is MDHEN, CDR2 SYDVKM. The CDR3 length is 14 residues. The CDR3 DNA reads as TGTGCCAGCAGTGCAACCTTGGGAACCTACGAGCAGTACTTC. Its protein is CASSATLGTYEQYF.